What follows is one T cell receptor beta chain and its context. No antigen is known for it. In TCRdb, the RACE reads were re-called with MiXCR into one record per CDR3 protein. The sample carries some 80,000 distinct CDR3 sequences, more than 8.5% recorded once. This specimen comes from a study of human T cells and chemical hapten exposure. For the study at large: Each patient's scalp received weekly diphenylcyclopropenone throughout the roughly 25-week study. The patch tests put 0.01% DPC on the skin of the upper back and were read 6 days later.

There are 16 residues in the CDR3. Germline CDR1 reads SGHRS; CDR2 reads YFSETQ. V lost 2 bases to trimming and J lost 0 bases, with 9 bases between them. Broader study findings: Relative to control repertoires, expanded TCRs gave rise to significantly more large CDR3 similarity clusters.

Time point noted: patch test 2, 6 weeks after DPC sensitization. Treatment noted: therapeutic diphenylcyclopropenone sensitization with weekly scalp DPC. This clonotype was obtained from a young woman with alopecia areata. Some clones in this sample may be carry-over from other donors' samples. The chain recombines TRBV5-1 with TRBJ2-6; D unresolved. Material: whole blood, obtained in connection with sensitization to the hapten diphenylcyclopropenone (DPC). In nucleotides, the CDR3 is TGCGCCAGCAGCTTTCGGGCTGGCTCTGGGGCCAACGTCCTGACTTTC. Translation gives CASSFRAGSGANVLTF.